This T cell receptor beta chain was sequenced for a study of blood T cell repertoires in COVID-19. About the study: Sources were T cells, B-cell-depleted T cells, or PBMCs; the material itself was cDNA or gDNA.

TCRdb keeps only in-frame clones here, not all; method: immunoSEQ multiplex PCR. The sample has 300,000 to 400,000 clones, around nine tenths seen once; the top ten hold less than 1.5%. Grouping used clinical history reported by participants in a survey and questionnaire. Two negative PCRs, clearance, or symptom resolution had been documented for recovered Cohort 3 donors. The CDR3 runs to 14 residues. Trimming at V came to 8 bases and at J to 7 bases, leaving 4 bases not matched to a gene. Germline V gene sequence: CDR1 SNHLY, CDR2 FYNNEI. The gene calls are TRBV2 and TRBJ1-6, with 11 positions matching TRBD1. This clonotype was sampled from a woman aged 18-29 years who had recovered from COVID-19. The specimen sequenced was PBMCs or T cells enriched from blood (not recorded which). The CDR3 is CASGQGATNSPLHF. As DNA, the CDR3 is TGTGCCAGCGGACAGGGGGCTACAAATTCACCCCTCCACTTT.